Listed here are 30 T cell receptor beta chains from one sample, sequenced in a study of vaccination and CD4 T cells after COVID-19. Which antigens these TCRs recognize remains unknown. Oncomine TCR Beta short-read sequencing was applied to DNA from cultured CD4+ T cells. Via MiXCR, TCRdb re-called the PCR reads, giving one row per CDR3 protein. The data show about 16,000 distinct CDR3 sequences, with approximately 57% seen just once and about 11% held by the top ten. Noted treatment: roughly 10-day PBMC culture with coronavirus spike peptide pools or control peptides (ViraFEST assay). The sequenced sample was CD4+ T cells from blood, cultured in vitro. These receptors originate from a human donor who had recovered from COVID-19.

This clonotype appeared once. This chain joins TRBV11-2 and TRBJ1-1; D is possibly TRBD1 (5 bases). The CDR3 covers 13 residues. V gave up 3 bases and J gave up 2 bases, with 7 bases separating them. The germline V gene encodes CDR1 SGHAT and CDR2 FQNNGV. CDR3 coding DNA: TGTGCCAGCAGCTTTCGGACAAACACTGAAGCTTTCTTT. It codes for CASSFRTNTEAFF.

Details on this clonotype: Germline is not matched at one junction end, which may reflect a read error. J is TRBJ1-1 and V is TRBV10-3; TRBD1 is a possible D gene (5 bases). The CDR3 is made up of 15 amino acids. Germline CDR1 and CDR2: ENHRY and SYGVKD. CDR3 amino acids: CAISESDAGSTEAFF. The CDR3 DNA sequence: TGTGCCATCAGCGAGTCGGACGCAGGGAGCACTGAAGCTTTCTTT.

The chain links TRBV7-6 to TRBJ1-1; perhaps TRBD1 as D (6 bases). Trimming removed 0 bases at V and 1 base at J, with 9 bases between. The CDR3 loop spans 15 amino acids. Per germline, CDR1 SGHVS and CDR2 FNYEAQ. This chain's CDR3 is CASSLARGQNTEAFF. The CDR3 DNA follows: TGTGCCAGCAGCTTAGCGCGGGGACAGAACACTGAAGCTTTCTTT. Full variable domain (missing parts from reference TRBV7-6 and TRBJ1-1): GAGVSQSPRYKVTKRGQDVALRCDPISGHVSLYWYRQALGQGPEFLTYFNYEAQQDKSGLPNDRFSAERPEGSISTLTIQRTEQRDSAMYRCASSLARGQNTEAFFGQGTRLTVV.

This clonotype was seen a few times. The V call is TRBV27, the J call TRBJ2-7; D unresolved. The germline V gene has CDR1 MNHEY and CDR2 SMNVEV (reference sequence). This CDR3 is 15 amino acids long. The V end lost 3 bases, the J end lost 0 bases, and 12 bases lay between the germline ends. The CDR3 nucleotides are TGTGCCAGCAGTTTTGTGCCACGGAGCTCCTACGAGCAGTACTTC. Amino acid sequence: CASSFVPRSSYEQYF.

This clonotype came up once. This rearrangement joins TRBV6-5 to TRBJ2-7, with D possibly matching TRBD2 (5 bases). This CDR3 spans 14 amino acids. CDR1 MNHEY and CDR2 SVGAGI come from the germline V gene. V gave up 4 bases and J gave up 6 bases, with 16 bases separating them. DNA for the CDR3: TGTGCCAGCAGTTCCAACCTTGCGGGCTTCGAGCAGTACTTC. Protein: CASSSNLAGFEQYF.

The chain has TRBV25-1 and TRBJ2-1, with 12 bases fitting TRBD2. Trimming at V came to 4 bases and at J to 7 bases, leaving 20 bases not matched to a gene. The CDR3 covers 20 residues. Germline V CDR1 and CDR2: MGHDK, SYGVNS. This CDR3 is CASSGNSRGASSGRANEQFF. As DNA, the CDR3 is TGTGCCAGCAGTGGCAATTCAAGAGGAGCATCTAGCGGGAGGGCTAATGAGCAGTTCTTC.

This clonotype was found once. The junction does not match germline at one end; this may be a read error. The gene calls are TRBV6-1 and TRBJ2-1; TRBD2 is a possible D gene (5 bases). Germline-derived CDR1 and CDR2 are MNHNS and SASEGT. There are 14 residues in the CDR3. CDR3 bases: TGTGCCAGCAGTGAGCCCCGGACTGGAAATGAACAGTTCTTC. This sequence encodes CASSEPRTGNEQFF.

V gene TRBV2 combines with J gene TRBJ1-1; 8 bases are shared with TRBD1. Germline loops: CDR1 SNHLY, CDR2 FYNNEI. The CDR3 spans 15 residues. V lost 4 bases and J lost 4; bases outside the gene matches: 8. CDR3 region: CASSAVTGAGTEAFF. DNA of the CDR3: TGTGCCAGCAGTGCGGTGACAGGGGCTGGCACTGAAGCTTTCTTT. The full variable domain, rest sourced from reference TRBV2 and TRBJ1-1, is EPEVTQTPSHQVTQMGQEVILRCVPISNHLYFYWYRQILGQKVEFLVSFYNNEISEKSEIFDDQFSVERPDGSNFTLKIRSTKLEDSAMYFCASSAVTGAGTEAFFGQGTRLTVV.

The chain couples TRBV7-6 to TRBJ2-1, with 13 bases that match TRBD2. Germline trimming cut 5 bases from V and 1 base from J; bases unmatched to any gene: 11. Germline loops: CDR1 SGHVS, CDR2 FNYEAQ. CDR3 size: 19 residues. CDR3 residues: CASSLPRTSGGGSYNEQFF. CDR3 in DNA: TGTGCCAGCAGCCTACCTAGGACTAGCGGGGGAGGGTCCTACAATGAGCAGTTCTTC.

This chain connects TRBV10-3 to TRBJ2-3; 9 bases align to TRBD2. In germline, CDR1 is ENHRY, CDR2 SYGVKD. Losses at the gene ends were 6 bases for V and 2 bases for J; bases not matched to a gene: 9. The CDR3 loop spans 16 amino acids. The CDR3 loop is CAIRPHGGGDTDTQYF. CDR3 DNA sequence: TGTGCCATCAGGCCACATGGCGGGGGGGACACAGATACGCAGTATTTT.

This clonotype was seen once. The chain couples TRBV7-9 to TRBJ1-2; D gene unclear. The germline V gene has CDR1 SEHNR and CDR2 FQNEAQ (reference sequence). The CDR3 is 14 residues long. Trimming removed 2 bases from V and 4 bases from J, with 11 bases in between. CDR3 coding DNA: TGTGCCAGCAGCTTACAGGTCAGAGGCTATGGCTACACCTTC. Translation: CASSLQVRGYGYTF.

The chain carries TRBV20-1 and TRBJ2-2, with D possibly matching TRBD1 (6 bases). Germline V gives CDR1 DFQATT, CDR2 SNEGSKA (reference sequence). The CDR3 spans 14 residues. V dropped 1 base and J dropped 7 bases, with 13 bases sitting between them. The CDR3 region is CSARGPLGGGELFF. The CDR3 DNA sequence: TGCAGTGCTAGAGGGCCACTAGGGGGCGGGGAGCTGTTTTTT.

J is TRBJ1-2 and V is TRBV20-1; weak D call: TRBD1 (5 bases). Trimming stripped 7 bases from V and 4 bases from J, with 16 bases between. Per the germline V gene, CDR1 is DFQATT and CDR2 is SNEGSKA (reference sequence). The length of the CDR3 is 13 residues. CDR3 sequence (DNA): TGCAGTGGATTAACAGGCATTGGCTATGGCTACACCTTC. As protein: CSGLTGIGYGYTF.

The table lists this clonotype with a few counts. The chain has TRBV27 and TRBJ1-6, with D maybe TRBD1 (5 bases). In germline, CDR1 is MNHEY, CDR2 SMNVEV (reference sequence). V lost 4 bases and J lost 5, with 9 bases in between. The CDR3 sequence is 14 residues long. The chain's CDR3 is CASSYVRDNSPLHF. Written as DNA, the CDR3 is TGTGCCAGCAGTTATGTCAGGGATAATTCACCCCTCCACTTT.

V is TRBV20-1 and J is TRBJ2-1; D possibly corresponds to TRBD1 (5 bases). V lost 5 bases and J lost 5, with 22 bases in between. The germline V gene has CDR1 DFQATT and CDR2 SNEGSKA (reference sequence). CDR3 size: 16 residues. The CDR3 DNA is TGCAGTGCTGATACAGGTTTTTCTCGATTTGACAATGAGCAGTTCTTC. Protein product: CSADTGFSRFDNEQFF.

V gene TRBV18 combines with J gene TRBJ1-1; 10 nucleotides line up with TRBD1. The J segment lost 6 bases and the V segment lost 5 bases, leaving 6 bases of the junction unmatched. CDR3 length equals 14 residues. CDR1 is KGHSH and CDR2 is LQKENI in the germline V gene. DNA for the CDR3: TGTGCCAGCTCAACTGACAGGGGGCGGCCTGAAGCTTTCTTT. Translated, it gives CASSTDRGRPEAFF.

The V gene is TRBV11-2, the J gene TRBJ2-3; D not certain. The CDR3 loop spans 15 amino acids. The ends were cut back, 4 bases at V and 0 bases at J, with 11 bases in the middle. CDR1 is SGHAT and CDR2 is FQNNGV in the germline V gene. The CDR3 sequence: CASSSWGSSTDTQYF. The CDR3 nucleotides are TGTGCCAGCAGCTCCTGGGGATCTAGCACAGATACGCAGTATTTT.

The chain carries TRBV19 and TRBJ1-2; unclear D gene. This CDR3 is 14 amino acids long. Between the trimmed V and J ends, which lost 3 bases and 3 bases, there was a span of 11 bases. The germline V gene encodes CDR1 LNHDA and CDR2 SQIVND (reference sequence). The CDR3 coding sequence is TGTGCCAGTAGTATTTTGGGGAAAGACTATGGCTACACCTTC. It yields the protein CASSILGKDYGYTF.

The CDR3 nucleotides are TGTGCCAGCAGGACCACAGCCCCGAGGACTGAAGCTTTCTTT. It specifies CASRTTAPRTEAFF. The chain carries TRBV6-1 and TRBJ1-1; D is unresolved. The CDR3 has 14 amino acids. Trimming pared 6 bases from V and 5 bases from J, leaving 16 bases between. The germline CDR1 and CDR2 sequences are MNHNS and SASEGT.

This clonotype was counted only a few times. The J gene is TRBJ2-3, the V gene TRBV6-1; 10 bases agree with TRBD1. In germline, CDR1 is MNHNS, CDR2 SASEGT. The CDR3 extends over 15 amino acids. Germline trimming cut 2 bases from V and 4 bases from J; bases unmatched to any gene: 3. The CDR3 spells CASSERGQGSDTQYF. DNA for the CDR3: TGTGCCAGCAGTGAACGGGGACAGGGGTCAGATACGCAGTATTTT.

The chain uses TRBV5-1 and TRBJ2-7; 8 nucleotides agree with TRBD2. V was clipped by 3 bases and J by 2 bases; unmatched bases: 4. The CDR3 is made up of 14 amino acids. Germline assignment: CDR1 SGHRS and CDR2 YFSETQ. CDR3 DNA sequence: TGCGCCAGCAGCTCGGTAGCGGGGACCTACGAGCAGTACTTC. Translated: CASSSVAGTYEQYF.

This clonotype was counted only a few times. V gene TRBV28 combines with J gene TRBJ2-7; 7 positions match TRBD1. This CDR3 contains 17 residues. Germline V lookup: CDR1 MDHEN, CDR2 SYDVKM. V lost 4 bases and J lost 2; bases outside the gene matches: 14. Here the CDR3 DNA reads TGTGCCAGCAGTTCTTGGCCCAACAGGGGACCCCCCTACGAGCAGTACTTC. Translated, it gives CASSSWPNRGPPYEQYF. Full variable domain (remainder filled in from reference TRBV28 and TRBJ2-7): DVKVTQSSRYLVKRTGEKVFLECVQDMDHENMFWYRQDPGLGLRLIYFSYDVKMKEKGDIPEGYSVSREKKERFSLILESASTNQTSMYLCASSSWPNRGPPYEQYFGPGTRLTVT.

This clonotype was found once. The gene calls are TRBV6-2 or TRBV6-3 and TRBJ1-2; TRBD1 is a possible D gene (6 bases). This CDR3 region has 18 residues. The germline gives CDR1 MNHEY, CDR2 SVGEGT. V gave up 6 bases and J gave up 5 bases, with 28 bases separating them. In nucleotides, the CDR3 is TGTGCCAGCAGCACGGCTAAAAGGATTGGCAGGGGTTCATATGGCTACACCTTC. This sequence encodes CASSTAKRIGRGSYGYTF.

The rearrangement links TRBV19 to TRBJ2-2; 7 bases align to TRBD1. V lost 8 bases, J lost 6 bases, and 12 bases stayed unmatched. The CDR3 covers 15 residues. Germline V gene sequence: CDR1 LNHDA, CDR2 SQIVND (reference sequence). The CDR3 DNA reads TGTGCCAGTTGGGGTGAGGGGGCGCGGGCCGGGGAGCTGTTTTTT. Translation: CASWGEGARAGELFF.

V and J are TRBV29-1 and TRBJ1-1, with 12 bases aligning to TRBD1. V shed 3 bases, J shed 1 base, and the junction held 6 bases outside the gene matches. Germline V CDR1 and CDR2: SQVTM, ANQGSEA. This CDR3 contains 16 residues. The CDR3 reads CSVEAGTGGANTEAFF. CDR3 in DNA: TGCAGCGTTGAGGCCGGGACAGGGGGCGCGAACACTGAAGCTTTCTTT.

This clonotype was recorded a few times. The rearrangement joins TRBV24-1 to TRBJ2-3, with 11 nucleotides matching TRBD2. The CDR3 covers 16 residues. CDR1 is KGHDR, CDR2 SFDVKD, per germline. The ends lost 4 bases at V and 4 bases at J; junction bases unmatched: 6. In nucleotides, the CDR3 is TGTGCCACCAGTGAGTTTACTAGCGGGGGCCCAGATACGCAGTATTTT. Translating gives CATSEFTSGGPDTQYF.

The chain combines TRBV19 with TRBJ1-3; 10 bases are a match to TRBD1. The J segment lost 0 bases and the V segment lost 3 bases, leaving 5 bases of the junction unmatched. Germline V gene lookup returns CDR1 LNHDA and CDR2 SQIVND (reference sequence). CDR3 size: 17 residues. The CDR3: CASSIGTGANSGNTIYF. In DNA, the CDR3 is TGTGCCAGTAGTATTGGGACAGGGGCGAACTCTGGAAACACCATATATTTT.

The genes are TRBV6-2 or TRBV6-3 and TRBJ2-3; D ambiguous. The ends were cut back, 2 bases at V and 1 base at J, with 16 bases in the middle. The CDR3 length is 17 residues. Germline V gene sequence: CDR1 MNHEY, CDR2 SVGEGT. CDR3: CASSYPWRLIGTDTQYF. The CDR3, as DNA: TGTGCCAGCAGTTACCCCTGGCGCTTAATTGGCACAGATACGCAGTATTTT.

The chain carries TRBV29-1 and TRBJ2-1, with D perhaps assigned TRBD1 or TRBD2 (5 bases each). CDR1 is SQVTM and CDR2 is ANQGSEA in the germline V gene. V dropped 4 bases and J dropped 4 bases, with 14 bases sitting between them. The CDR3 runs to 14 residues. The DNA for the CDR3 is TGCAGCGTTGTCCGGGACCCGTCATACAATGAGCAGTTCTTC. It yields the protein CSVVRDPSYNEQFF.

The CDR3 nucleotides read TGTGCCAGCAGTGGGCCTAGCGGAACTGGGCCCCAGTACTTC. Translating gives CASSGPSGTGPQYF. The chain carries TRBV2 and TRBJ2-5; TRBD2 aligns across 7 bases. J was trimmed by 9 bases and V by 4 bases; bases with no gene match: 11. Germline V gene sequence: CDR1 SNHLY, CDR2 FYNNEI. The CDR3 totals 14 residues. The full variable domain, rest sourced from reference TRBV2 and TRBJ2-5, is EPEVTQTPSHQVTQMGQEVILRCVPISNHLYFYWYRQILGQKVEFLVSFYNNEISEKSEIFDDQFSVERPDGSNFTLKIRSTKLEDSAMYFCASSGPSGTGPQYFGPGTRLLVL.